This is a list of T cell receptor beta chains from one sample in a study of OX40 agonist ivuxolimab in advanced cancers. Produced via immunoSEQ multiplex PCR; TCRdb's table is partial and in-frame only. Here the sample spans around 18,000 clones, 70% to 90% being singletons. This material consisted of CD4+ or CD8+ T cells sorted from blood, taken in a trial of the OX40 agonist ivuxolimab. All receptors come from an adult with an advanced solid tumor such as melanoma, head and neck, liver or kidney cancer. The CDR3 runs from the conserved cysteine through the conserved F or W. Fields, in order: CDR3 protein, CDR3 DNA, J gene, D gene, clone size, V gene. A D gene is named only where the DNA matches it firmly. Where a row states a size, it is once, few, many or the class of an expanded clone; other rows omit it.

CDR3 protein: CASRAKGNYGYTF
CDR3 DNA: TGTGCCAGCAGAGCCAAAGGGAACTATGGCTACACCTTC
J gene: TRBJ1-2
D gene: NA
clone size: NA
V gene: TRBV27

CDR3 protein: CASSSRTGEVDTQYF
CDR3 DNA: TGTGCCAGCAGCTCTCGGACAGGGGAGGTAGATACGCAGTATTTT
J gene: TRBJ2-3
D gene: TRBD1
clone size: once
V gene: TRBV11-3

CDR3 protein: CASSREGGDTQYF
CDR3 DNA: TGCGCCAGCAGCCGTGAGGGAGGAGATACGCAGTATTTT
J gene: TRBJ2-3
D gene: NA
clone size: few
V gene: TRBV4-1

CDR3 protein: CASSSSVVGELFF
CDR3 DNA: TGTGCCAGCAGCTCGTCGGTGGTAGGGGAGCTGTTTTTT
J gene: TRBJ2-2
D gene: NA
clone size: NA
V gene: TRBV11-1

CDR3 protein: CATSTGVEQFF
CDR3 DNA: TGTGCCACCAGCACGGGAGTAGAGCAGTTCTTC
J gene: TRBJ2-1
D gene: NA
clone size: NA
V gene: TRBV15

CDR3 protein: CASSDVGELFF
CDR3 DNA: TGTGCCAGCAGTGACGTCGGGGAGCTGTTTTTT
J gene: TRBJ2-2
D gene: NA
clone size: NA
V gene: TRBV2

CDR3 protein: CASSGSEGYTF
CDR3 DNA: TGCGCCAGCAGTGGGTCTGAGGGCTACACCTTC
J gene: TRBJ1-2
D gene: NA
clone size: few
V gene: TRBV10-2

CDR3 protein: CASSQEPDYTYEQYF
CDR3 DNA: TGCGCCAGCAGCCAAGAACCGGATTACACCTACGAGCAGTACTTC
J gene: TRBJ2-7
D gene: NA
clone size: NA
V gene: TRBV4-3

CDR3 protein: CASSVGDSTEQFF
CDR3 DNA: TGTGCCAGCAGCGTAGGGGACTCTACTGAGCAGTTCTTC
J gene: TRBJ2-1
D gene: NA
clone size: NA
V gene: TRBV9

CDR3 protein: CASSEEPGQPNYGYTF
CDR3 DNA: TGTGCCAGCAGTGAAGAACCGGGACAGCCTAACTATGGCTACACCTTC
J gene: TRBJ1-2
D gene: TRBD1
clone size: NA
V gene: TRBV6-4

CDR3 protein: CASSLERTSGTDTQYF
CDR3 DNA: TGTGCCAGCAGCTTGGAAAGGACTAGCGGAACAGATACGCAGTATTTT
J gene: TRBJ2-3
D gene: TRBD2
clone size: medium-sized
V gene: TRBV5-6

CDR3 protein: CASSLVGAPYEQYF
CDR3 DNA: TGTGCCAGCAGCTTAGTAGGAGCCCCCTACGAGCAGTACTTC
J gene: TRBJ2-7
D gene: NA
clone size: NA
V gene: TRBV11-2

CDR3 protein: CASSPGTSSYEQYF
CDR3 DNA: TGTGCCAGCAGCCCCGGGACTAGCAGCTACGAGCAGTACTTC
J gene: TRBJ2-7
D gene: TRBD2
clone size: NA
V gene: TRBV13

CDR3 protein: CASGLSLSNEQFF
CDR3 DNA: TGTGCTAGTGGTTTAAGTCTCAGCAATGAGCAGTTCTTC
J gene: TRBJ2-1
D gene: NA
clone size: NA
V gene: TRBV12-5

CDR3 protein: CASSRDRSLYEQYF
CDR3 DNA: TGTGCCAGTAGTAGGGACCGCTCTCTCTACGAGCAGTACTTC
J gene: TRBJ2-7
D gene: NA
clone size: once
V gene: TRBV19

CDR3 protein: CASSLRFQRELSYEQYF
CDR3 DNA: TGTGCCAGCAGCTTAAGGTTTCAGCGGGAGCTTTCCTACGAGCAGTACTTC
J gene: TRBJ2-7
D gene: TRBD2
clone size: NA
V gene: TRBV11-3

CDR3 protein: CASSLEWPTEAFF
CDR3 DNA: TGTGCCAGCAGCTTAGAGTGGCCCACTGAAGCTTTCTTT
J gene: TRBJ1-1
D gene: NA
clone size: medium-sized
V gene: TRBV7-9